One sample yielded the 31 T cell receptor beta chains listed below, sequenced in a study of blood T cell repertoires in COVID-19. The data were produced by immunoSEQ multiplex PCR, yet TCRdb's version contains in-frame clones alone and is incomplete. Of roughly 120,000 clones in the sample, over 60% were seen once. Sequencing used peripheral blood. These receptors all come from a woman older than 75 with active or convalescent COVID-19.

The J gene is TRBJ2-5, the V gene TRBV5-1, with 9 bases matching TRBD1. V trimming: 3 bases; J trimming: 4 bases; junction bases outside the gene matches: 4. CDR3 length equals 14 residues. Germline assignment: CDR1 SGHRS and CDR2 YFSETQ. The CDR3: CASSWGTGTETQYF. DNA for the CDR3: TGCGCCAGCAGCTGGGGGACAGGGACAGAGACCCAGTACTTC.

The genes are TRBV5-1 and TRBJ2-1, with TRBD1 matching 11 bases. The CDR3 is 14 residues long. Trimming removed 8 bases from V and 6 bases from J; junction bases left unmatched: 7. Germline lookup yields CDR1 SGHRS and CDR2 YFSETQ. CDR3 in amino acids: CASEVGTGGNEQFF. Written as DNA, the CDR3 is TGCGCCAGTGAGGTCGGGACAGGGGGCAATGAGCAGTTCTTC. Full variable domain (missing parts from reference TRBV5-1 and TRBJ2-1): KAGVTQTPRYLIKTRGQQVTLSCSPISGHRSVSWYQQTPGQGLQFLFEYFSETQRNKGNFPGRFSGRQFSNSRSEMNVSTLELGDSALYLCASEVGTGGNEQFFGPGTRLTVL.

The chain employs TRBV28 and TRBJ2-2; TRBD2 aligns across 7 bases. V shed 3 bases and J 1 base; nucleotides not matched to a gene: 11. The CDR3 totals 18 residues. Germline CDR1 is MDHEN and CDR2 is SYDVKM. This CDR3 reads CASSFLVGRERNTGELFF. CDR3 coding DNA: TGTGCCAGCAGTTTCTTGGTTGGGCGGGAGAGGAACACCGGGGAGCTGTTTTTT.

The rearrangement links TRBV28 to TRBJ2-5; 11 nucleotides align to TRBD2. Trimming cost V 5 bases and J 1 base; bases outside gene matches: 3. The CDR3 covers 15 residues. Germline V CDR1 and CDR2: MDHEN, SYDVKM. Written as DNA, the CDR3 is TGTGCCAGCAGTCTAGCGGGAGGAAGCCAAGAGACCCAGTACTTC. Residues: CASSLAGGSQETQYF.

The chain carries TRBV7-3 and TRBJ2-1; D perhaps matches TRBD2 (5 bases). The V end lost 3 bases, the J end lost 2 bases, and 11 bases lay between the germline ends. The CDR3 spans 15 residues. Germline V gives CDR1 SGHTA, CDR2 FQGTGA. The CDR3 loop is CASSFTRGTYNEQFF. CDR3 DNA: TGTGCCAGCAGCTTTACCCGGGGAACCTACAATGAGCAGTTCTTC. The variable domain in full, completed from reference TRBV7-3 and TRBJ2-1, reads GAGVSQTPSNKVTEKGKYVELRCDPISGHTALYWYRQSLGQGPEFLIYFQGTGAADDSGLPNDRFFAVRPEGSVSTLKIQRTERGDSAVYLCASSFTRGTYNEQFFGPGTRLTVL.

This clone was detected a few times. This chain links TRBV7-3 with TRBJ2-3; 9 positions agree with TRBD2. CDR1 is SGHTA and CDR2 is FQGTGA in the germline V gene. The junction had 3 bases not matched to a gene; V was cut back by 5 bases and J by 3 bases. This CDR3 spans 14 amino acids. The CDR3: CASSPLAGTDTQYF. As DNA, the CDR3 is TGTGCCAGCAGCCCCCTAGCGGGGACAGATACGCAGTATTTT.

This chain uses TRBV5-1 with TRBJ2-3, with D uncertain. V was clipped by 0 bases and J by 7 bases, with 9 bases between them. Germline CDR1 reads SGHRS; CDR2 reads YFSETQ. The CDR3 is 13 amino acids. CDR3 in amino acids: CASSLVALNTQYF. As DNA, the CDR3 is TGCGCCAGCAGCTTGGTGGCCTTAAATACGCAGTATTTT.

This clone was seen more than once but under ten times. CDR3 sequence reads: CASSLFGLAGASDTQYF. The DNA for the CDR3 is TGTGCCAGCAGTTTATTCGGACTAGCGGGAGCCTCAGATACGCAGTATTTT. The chain carries TRBV27 and TRBJ2-3, with 13 bases identical to TRBD2. Trimming at V came to 1 base and at J to 4 bases, leaving 5 bases not matched to a gene. CDR1 and CDR2 from the germline V gene are MNHEY and SMNVEV (reference sequence). The CDR3 runs 17 residues.

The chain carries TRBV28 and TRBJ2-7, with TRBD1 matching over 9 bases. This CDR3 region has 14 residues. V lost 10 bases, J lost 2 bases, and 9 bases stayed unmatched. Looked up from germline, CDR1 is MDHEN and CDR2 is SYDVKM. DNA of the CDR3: TGTGCCACCCTGGGACAGGGTGTCCCCTACGAGCAGTACTTC. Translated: CATLGQGVPYEQYF.

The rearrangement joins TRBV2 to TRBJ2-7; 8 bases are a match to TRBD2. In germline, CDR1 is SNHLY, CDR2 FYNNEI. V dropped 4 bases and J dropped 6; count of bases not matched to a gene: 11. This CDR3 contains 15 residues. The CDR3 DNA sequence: TGTGCCAGCAGTGGGGTTAGCGGGACACCGAGCGAGCAGTACTTC. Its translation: CASSGVSGTPSEQYF.

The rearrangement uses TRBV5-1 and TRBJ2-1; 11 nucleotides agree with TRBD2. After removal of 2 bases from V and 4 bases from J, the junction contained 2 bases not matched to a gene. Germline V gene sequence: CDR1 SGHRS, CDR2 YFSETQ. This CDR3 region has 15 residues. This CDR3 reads CASSFSGRGYNEQFF. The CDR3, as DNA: TGCGCCAGCAGCTTTAGCGGGAGGGGTTACAATGAGCAGTTCTTC.

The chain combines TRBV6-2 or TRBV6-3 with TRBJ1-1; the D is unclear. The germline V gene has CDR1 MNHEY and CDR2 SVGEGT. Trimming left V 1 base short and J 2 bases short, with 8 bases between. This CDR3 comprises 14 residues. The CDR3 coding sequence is TGTGCCAGCAGTTACTGGGCAAAAAACACTGAAGCTTTCTTT. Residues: CASSYWAKNTEAFF.

CDR3 DNA: TGTGCCAGCAGCTCCTCCTGGACAGGAAACACCATATATTTT. Protein product: CASSSSWTGNTIYF. This rearrangement joins TRBV11-2 to TRBJ1-3; maybe TRBD1 (5 bases). The CDR3 is 14 amino acids. The germline V gene has CDR1 SGHAT and CDR2 FQNNGV. Trimming removed 4 bases from V and 4 bases from J, with 11 bases in between.

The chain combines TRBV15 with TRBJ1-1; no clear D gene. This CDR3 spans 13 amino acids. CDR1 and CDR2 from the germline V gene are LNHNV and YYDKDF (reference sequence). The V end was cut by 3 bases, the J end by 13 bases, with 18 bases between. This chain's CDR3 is CATSSRSNEVVFF. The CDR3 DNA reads TGTGCCACCAGCAGCAGATCTAACGAGGTGGTTTTCTTT.

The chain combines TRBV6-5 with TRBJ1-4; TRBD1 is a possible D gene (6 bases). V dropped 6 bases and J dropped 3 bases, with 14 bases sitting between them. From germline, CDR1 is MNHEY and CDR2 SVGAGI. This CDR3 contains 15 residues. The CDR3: CASSSWGGPNEKLFF. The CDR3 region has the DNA TGTGCCAGCAGCTCATGGGGGGGGCCTAATGAAAAACTGTTTTTT.

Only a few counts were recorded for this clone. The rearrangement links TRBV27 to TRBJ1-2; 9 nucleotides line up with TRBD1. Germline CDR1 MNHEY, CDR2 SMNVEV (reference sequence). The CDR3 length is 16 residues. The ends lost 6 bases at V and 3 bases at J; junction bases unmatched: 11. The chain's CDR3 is CASSIYNTGGYYGYTF. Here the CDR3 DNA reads TGTGCCAGCAGCATATACAACACAGGGGGCTACTATGGCTACACCTTC.

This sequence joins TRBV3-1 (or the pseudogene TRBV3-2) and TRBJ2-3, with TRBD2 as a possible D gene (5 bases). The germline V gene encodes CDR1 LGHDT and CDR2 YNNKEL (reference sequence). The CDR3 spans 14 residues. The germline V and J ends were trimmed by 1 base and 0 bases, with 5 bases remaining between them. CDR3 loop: CASSQVASTDTQYF. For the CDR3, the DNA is TGTGCCAGCAGCCAAGTAGCGAGCACAGATACGCAGTATTTT.

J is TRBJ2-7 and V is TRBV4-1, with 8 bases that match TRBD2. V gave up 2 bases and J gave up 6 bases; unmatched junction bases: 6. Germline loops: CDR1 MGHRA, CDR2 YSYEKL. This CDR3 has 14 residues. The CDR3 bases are TGCGCCAGCAGCCAACCGGGGGGGCACTCCGAGCAGTACTTC. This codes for CASSQPGGHSEQYF.

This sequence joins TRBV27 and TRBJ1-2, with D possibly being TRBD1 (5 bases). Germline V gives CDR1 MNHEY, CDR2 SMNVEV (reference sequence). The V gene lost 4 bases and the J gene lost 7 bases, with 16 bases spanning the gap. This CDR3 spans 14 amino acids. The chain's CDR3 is CASSSLGRRGGYTF. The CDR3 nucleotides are TGTGCCAGCAGTTCCCTAGGGAGGAGGGGTGGCTACACCTTC.

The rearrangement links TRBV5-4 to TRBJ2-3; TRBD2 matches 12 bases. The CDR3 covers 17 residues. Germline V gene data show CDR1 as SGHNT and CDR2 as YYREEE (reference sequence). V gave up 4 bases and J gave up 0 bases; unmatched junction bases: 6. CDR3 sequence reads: CASSAGLAGSSTDTQYF. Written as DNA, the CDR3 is TGTGCCAGCAGCGCAGGACTAGCGGGGTCTAGCACAGATACGCAGTATTTT. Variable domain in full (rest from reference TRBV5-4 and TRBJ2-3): ETGVTQSPTHLIKTRGQQVTLRCSSQSGHNTVSWYQQALGQGPQFIFQYYREEENGRGNFPPRFSGLQFPNYSSELNVNALELDDSALYLCASSAGLAGSSTDTQYFGPGTRLTVL.

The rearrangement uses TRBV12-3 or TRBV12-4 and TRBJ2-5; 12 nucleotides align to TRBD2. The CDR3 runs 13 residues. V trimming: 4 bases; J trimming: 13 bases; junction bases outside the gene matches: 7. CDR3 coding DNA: TGTGCCAGCAGTTCGACTAGCGGGAGATTTTTGTACTTC. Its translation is CASSSTSGRFLYF.

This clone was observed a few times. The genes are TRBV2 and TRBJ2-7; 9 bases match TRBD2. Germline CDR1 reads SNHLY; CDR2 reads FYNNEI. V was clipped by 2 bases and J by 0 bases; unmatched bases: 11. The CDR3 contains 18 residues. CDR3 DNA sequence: TGTGCCAGCAGTGAAACCAGCGGGAGGTACGGAAGCTCCTACGAGCAGTACTTC. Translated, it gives CASSETSGRYGSSYEQYF.

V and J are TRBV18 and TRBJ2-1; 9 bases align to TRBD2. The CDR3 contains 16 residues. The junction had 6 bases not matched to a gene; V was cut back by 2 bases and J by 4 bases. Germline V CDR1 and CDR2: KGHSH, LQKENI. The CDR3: CASSPEFSGSYNEQFF. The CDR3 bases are TGTGCCAGCTCACCAGAATTTAGCGGGAGTTACAATGAGCAGTTCTTC.

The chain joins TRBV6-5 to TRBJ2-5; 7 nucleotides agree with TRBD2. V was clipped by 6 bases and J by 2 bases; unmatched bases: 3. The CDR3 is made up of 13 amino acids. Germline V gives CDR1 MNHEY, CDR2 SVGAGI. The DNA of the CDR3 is TGTGCCAGCAGGAGGGGACTACAAGAGACCCAGTACTTC. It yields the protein CASRRGLQETQYF.

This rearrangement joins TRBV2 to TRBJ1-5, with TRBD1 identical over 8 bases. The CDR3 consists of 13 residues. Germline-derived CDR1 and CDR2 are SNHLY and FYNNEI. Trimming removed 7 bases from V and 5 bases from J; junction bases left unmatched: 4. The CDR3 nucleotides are TGTGCCAGCACATGGACAGGGTATCAGCCCCAGCATTTT. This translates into CASTWTGYQPQHF.

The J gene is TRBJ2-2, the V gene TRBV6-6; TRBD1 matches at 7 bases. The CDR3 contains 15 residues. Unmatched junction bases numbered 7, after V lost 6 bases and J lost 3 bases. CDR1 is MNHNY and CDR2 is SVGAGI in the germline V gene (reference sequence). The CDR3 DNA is TGTGCCAGCAGCCCACAGGGGAAGCACACCGGGGAGCTGTTTTTT. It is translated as CASSPQGKHTGELFF.

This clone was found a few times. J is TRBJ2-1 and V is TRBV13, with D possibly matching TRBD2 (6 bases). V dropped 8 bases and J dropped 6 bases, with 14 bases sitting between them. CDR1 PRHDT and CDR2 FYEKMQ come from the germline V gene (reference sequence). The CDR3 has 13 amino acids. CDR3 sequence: CASAPGEGNEQFF. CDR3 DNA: TGTGCCAGCGCCCCGGGAGAGGGCAATGAGCAGTTCTTC.

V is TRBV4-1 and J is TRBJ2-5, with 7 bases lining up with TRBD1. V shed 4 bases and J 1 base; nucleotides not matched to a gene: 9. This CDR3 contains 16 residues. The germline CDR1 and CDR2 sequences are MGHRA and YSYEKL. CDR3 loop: CASSPGTAAPQETQYF. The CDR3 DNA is TGCGCCAGCAGCCCCGGGACAGCCGCCCCCCAAGAGACCCAGTACTTC.

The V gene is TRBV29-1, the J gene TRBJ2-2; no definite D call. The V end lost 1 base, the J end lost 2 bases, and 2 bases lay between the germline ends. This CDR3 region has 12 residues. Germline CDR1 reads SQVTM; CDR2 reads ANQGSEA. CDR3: CSVEANTGELFF. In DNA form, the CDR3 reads TGCAGCGTTGAAGCAAACACCGGGGAGCTGTTTTTT.

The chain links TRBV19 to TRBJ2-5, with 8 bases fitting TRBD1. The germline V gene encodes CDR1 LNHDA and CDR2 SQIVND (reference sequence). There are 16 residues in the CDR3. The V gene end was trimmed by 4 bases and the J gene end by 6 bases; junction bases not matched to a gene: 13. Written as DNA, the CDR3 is TGTGCCAGTAGTAAGACACAGGGGGACGTTTTGAAGACCCAGTACTTC. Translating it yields CASSKTQGDVLKTQYF.

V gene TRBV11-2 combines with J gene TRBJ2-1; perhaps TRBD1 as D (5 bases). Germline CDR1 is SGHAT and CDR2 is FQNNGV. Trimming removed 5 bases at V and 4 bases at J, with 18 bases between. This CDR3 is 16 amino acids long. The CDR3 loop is CASSPMDMSLYNEQFF. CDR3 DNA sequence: TGTGCCAGCAGCCCCATGGACATGTCCCTTTACAATGAGCAGTTCTTC. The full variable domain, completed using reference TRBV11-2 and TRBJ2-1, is EAGVAQSPRYKIIEKRQSVAFWCNPISGHATLYWYQQILGQGPKLLIQFQNNGVVDDSQLPKDRFSAERLKGVDSTLKIQPAKLEDSAVYLCASSPMDMSLYNEQFFGPGTRLTVL.